The rows below give T cell receptor beta chains drawn from one sample of a study of blood T cell repertoires in COVID-19. Assay used: immunoSEQ multiplex PCR; TCRdb lists only in-frame clones, some missing. The sample holds 150,000 to 200,000 clones, approximately 86% seen once. The material sequenced was peripheral blood. Every receptor here comes from a man between 65 and 85 years old with acute or convalescent COVID-19. Each CDR3 is given with its conserved first and last residue. A D gene is named only where the DNA matches it firmly. Size is omitted from some rows. Given values are once, few, many or a class for expanded clones.

V gene	clone size	D gene	J gene	CDR3 protein	CDR3 DNA
TRBV28	-	-	TRBJ2-7	CASSLGGQDGEQYF	TGTGCCAGCAGTTTAGGAGGGCAGGATGGCGAGCAGTACTTC
TRBV28	-	TRBD1	TRBJ1-6	CASSLFQQGASPLHF	TGTGCCAGCAGTTTATTCCAACAGGGGGCTTCACCCCTCCACTTT
TRBV9	-	-	TRBJ2-1	CASSVDINNEQFF	TGTGCCAGCAGCGTTGACATAAACAATGAGCAGTTCTTC
TRBV4-1	-	-	TRBJ1-2	CASSQVPARASYGYTF	TGCGCCAGCAGCCAAGTTCCCGCCAGGGCTAGCTATGGCTACACCTTC
TRBV29-1	once	-	TRBJ2-3	CSVGAGRIRPTDTQYF	TGCAGCGTTGGTGCGGGACGAATTAGGCCCACAGATACGCAGTATTTT
TRBV10-2	-	-	TRBJ2-7	CASRGLDYEQYF	TGCGCCAGCCGTGGACTTGACTACGAGCAGTACTTC
TRBV7-9	-	TRBD1	TRBJ2-7	CASGTDRGFYEQYF	TGTGCCAGCGGTACTGACAGGGGTTTCTACGAGCAGTACTTC
TRBV10-3	-	-	TRBJ2-7	CAISGRARGSQYF	TGTGCCATCAGTGGGCGGGCCAGAGGAAGCCAGTACTTC
TRBV9	-	TRBD1	TRBJ2-2	CASDPSGTGGITTGELFF	TGTGCCAGCGACCCTTCCGGGACAGGGGGAATCACTACCGGGGAGCTGTTTTTT
TRBV7-2	-	-	TRBJ2-7	CASSFDRYSYEQYF	TGTGCCAGCAGCTTCGACAGGTATTCCTACGAGCAGTACTTC
TRBV11-2	-	-	TRBJ1-3	CASSLTGKRNTIYF	TGTGCCAGCAGCCTAACAGGGAAAAGAAACACCATATATTTT
TRBV12-3/TRBV12-4	-	-	TRBJ2-5	CASSPDWETQYF	TGTGCCAGCAGTCCTGACTGGGAGACCCAGTACTTC
TRBV7-3	few	TRBD1	TRBJ1-6	CASSLGQGVWSPLHF	TGTGCCAGCAGCCTTGGACAGGGTGTGTGGTCACCCCTCCACTTT
TRBV7-2	-	-	TRBJ1-3	CASSADSTGNTIYF	TGTGCCAGCAGCGCGGACAGTACTGGAAACACCATATATTTT
TRBV2	few	TRBD2	TRBJ2-2	CASRHSSGGTGELFF	TGTGCCAGCAGGCACTCTAGCGGAGGTACCGGGGAGCTGTTTTTT
TRBV6-6	-	TRBD1	TRBJ1-2	CASTRRDSLYGYTF	TGTGCCAGCACAAGGAGGGACAGCTTGTATGGCTACACCTTC
TRBV7-3	few	TRBD2	TRBJ2-3	CASSFSGRATDTQYF	TGTGCCAGCAGCTTTAGCGGGAGGGCCACAGATACGCAGTATTTT
TRBV12-3/TRBV12-4	-	-	TRBJ1-2	CASSPRQAGYTF	TGTGCCAGCAGTCCCCGACAGGCAGGCTACACCTTC
TRBV7-6	-	TRBD1	TRBJ1-6	CASSFRTGNSPLHF	TGTGCCAGCAGTTTCCGGACAGGAAATTCACCCCTCCACTTT
TRBV28	-	TRBD1	TRBJ2-5	CASSPLDRDQETQYF	TGTGCCAGCAGTCCCTTGGACAGGGACCAAGAGACCCAGTACTTC
TRBV30	-	TRBD1	TRBJ2-3	CAWSGQGSRADTQYF	TGTGCCTGGAGTGGACAGGGTTCCCGTGCAGATACGCAGTATTTT
TRBV7-6	once	-	TRBJ2-5	CASSLPRGGLSGETQYF	TGTGCCAGCAGCTTACCAAGGGGGGGACTCTCAGGGGAGACCCAGTACTTC
TRBV12-5	-	TRBD1	TRBJ2-7	CASGTDRAEQYF	TGTGCTAGTGGTACAGACAGGGCCGAGCAGTACTTC
TRBV27	-	-	TRBJ2-7	CASSLITGEGNEQYF	TGTGCCAGCAGTTTAATAACCGGGGAAGGGAACGAGCAGTACTTC
TRBV6-5	once	-	TRBJ2-1	CASTGYNEQFF	TGTGCCAGCACCGGTTACAATGAGCAGTTCTTC
TRBV30	-	-	TRBJ1-2	CASGQTYYGYTF	TGTGCCAGCGGACAGACCTACTATGGCTACACCTTC
TRBV3-1/TRBV3-2	-	-	TRBJ2-1	CASSQRGGQSYNEQFF	TGTGCCAGCAGCCAACGGGGGGGACAGTCCTACAATGAGCAGTTCTTC